This T cell receptor beta chain was sequenced in a study of T cell responses to AZD1222 COVID-19 vaccine. Study-wide results and caveats: Two AZD1222 doses significantly raised spike-specific TCR breadth and depth over controls.

A word on this clone: Antigen: not known.

V lost 0 bases and J 4 bases, leaving 13 bases between the germline ends. Germline V gene sequence: CDR1 LGHNA, CDR2 YSLEER. The length of the CDR3 is 15 residues. The method was immunoSEQ multiplex PCR; TCRdb's version includes in-frame clones alone and lacks a portion of them. The sample lists about 150,000 clones, about nine tenths occurring once. This TCR came from an adult in good health. Sequenced here: peripheral blood, sampled on day 0 of AZD1222 vaccination. This sequence joins TRBV4-3 and TRBJ2-7; D is perhaps TRBD2 (7 bases). The CDR3: CASSQDRGARYEQYF. The CDR3 nucleotides are TGCGCCAGCAGCCAAGATCGGGGGGCGCGATACGAGCAGTACTTC.